The present T cell receptor (beta chain) was sequenced within a study of brain metastases from non-small cell lung cancer. Notes on the study in general: Brain metastases shared most TCR repertoire with primaries, with sparse T cells.

The data were produced by immunoSEQ multiplex PCR, yet TCRdb's version contains in-frame clones alone and is incomplete. The sample holds about 4,200 clones; 80% to 90% are singletons and the top ten take under 7.5%. Germline loops: CDR1 LGHDT, CDR2 YNNKEL (reference sequence). The V segment lost 5 bases and the J segment 0 bases; nucleotides outside the gene matches: 4. The CDR3 loop spans 16 amino acids. Remarks on this clone: The target antigen is unknown.

The chain links TRBV3-1 (or the pseudogene TRBV3-2) to TRBJ2-5; 12 bases match TRBD2. This sequence originates from a donor aged 40 or older with non-small cell lung cancer. The sequencing input was primary lung tumor tissue. The CDR3 nucleotides are TGTGCCAGCAGCTGGAGGACTAGCGGGAACCAAGAGACCCAGTACTTC. It is translated as CASSWRTSGNQETQYF.